Listed below are T cell receptor beta chains from one sample, sequenced in a study of T cells after yellow fever vaccination. Each CDR3 protein is one row after TCRdb ran MiXCR on the 5' RACE reads. The table lists a few hundred thousand distinct CDR3 sequences, around 12% of them singletons. The sample here was CD4+ T cells sorted from PBMCs, taken 15 days after the yellow fever booster vaccination. All receptors come from a man aged 18 to 30 who received the YFV17D yellow fever vaccine. The CDR3 runs from the conserved cysteine through the conserved F or W. Fields, in order: V gene, clone size, J gene, D gene, CDR3 protein, CDR3 DNA. D genes are given only for firm matches. Size is omitted from some rows. Given values are once, few, many or a class for expanded clones.

TRBV7-2	few	TRBJ1-2	.	CASSHRTIQGGGYTF	TGTGCCAGCAGCCACCGCACTATACAGGGCGGCGGCTACACCTTC
TRBV6-1	few	TRBJ1-2	TRBD1	CASTTMDRDGYTF	TGTGCCAGCACTACGATGGACAGGGACGGCTACACCTTC
TRBV20-1	.	TRBJ1-1	.	CSARDARGRTEAFF	TGCAGTGCTAGAGATGCTCGGGGGCGGACTGAAGCTTTCTTT
TRBV12-3/TRBV12-4	.	TRBJ2-7	.	CASSRALGSYEQYF	TGTGCCAGCAGCCGTGCCTTGGGTTCCTACGAGCAGTACTTC
TRBV9	.	TRBJ1-2	.	CASRRETDYGYTF	TGTGCCAGCAGGCGGGAAACTGACTATGGCTACACCTTC
TRBV5-1	many	TRBJ2-1	TRBD2	CASSPGGEAEQFF	TGCGCCAGCAGCCCGGGGGGGGAGGCTGAGCAGTTCTTC
TRBV12-3/TRBV12-4	few	TRBJ1-5	.	CASSLSGKSQPQHF	TGTGCCAGCAGTTTATCTGGGAAAAGTCAGCCCCAGCATTTT
TRBV5-1	few	TRBJ2-3	TRBD1	CASSGQGSLTDTQYF	TGCGCCAGCAGCGGACAGGGGTCTTTGACAGATACGCAGTATTTT
TRBV12-3/TRBV12-4	few	TRBJ2-2	TRBD2	CASSIAHGGLNTGELFF	TGTGCCAGCAGCATAGCTCACGGGGGGTTAAACACCGGGGAGCTGTTTTTT
TRBV20-1	.	TRBJ1-5	TRBD1	CSAGRQGSNQPQHF	TGCAGTGCAGGACGACAGGGAAGCAATCAGCCCCAGCATTTT
TRBV27	.	TRBJ2-3	.	CAIPPGYRFSRILQYF	TGTGCCATCCCGCCCGGTTATCGGTTCTCCCGGATTCTGCAGTATTTT
TRBV20-1	few	TRBJ2-3	TRBD2	CSARGRDGITQYF	TGCAGTGCTAGGGGGAGGGACGGGATTACGCAGTATTTT
TRBV5-1	.	TRBJ1-4	TRBD1	CASSQGQAGEKLFF	TGCGCCAGCAGCCAAGGACAGGCCGGGGAAAAACTGTTTTTT
TRBV9	few	TRBJ2-7	TRBD1	CASSVGADRGIEQYF	TGTGCCAGCAGCGTAGGGGCGGACAGGGGTATCGAGCAGTACTTC
TRBV12-3/TRBV12-4	few	TRBJ1-2	.	CASELGNGRRGYTF	TGCGCCTCAGAACTGGGGAATGGGCGGAGGGGCTACACCTTC
TRBV5-1	.	TRBJ2-1	.	CASSLVAGLSYNEQFF	TGCGCCAGCAGCTTGGTGGCAGGGCTCTCCTACAATGAGCAGTTCTTC
TRBV5-1	.	TRBJ2-7	.	CASSLQAARYEQYF	TGCGCCAGCAGCTTGCAGGCAGCCCGCTACGAGCAGTACTTC
TRBV5-1	.	TRBJ2-3	.	CASSHVPRDSTDTQYF	TGCGCCAGCAGCCATGTCCCCAGGGACTCCACAGATACGCAGTATTTT
TRBV5-1	few	TRBJ2-7	.	CASSLSAGSSYEQYF	TGCGCCAGCAGCTTGTCAGCAGGAAGCTCCTACGAGCAGTACTTC
TRBV7-2	few	TRBJ1-2	.	CASSVSGGYGYTF	TGTGCCAGCAGCGTCTCGGGCGGCTATGGCTACACCTTC
TRBV12-3/TRBV12-4	.	TRBJ1-5	TRBD1	CASSHGTGLNQPQHF	TGTGCCAGCAGTCACGGGACAGGACTGAATCAGCCCCAGCATTTT
TRBV4-3	.	TRBJ2-2	.	CASSPWRGRAGELFF	TGCGCCAGCAGCCCCTGGAGGGGGAGGGCCGGGGAGCTGTTTTTT
TRBV5-1	few	TRBJ1-5	.	CASSLAGVSNQPQHF	TGCGCCAGCAGCCTGGCTGGGGTTAGCAATCAGCCCCAGCATTTT
TRBV20-1	.	TRBJ2-3	.	CSSSLGQSTDTQYF	TGCAGTTCTAGCTTGGGGCAGAGCACAGATACGCAGTATTTT
TRBV7-3	medium-sized	TRBJ2-5	TRBD2	CASSPGGPLETQYF	TGTGCCAGCAGCCCGGGGGGGCCCTTGGAGACCCAGTACTTC
TRBV10-3	few	TRBJ1-2	.	CAISESGQNYGYTF	TGTGCCATCAGTGAGTCTGGGCAAAACTATGGCTACACCTTC